Listed below are T cell receptor beta chains from one sample, sequenced in a study of OX40 agonist ivuxolimab in advanced cancers. TCRdb keeps only in-frame clones here, not all; method: immunoSEQ multiplex PCR. The sample lists tens of thousands of clones, 84% occurring once. The sample consisted of CD4+ or CD8+ T cells sorted from blood, taken in a trial of the OX40 agonist ivuxolimab. These receptors all come from an adult with an advanced solid tumor such as melanoma, head and neck, liver or kidney cancer. The CDR3 runs from the conserved cysteine through the conserved F or W. D genes are given only for firm matches. The size of a clone is reported for some rows only, either as once, few or many, or as a class for expanded clones.

abundance	d_gene	v_gene	j_gene	CDR3aa	CDR3nt
NA	TRBD1	TRBV7-3	TRBJ1-2	CASSRTGGRDYGYTF	TGTGCCAGCAGCAGGACAGGGGGAAGGGACTATGGCTACACCTTC
NA	TRBD1	TRBV2	TRBJ2-5	CASSGQGRETQYF	TGTGCCAGCAGTGGACAGGGGCGGGAGACCCAGTACTTC
NA	TRBD2	TRBV30	TRBJ2-1	CAWRGLAAGYNEQFF	TGTGCCTGGAGAGGGCTAGCGGCTGGTTACAATGAGCAGTTCTTC
NA	NA	TRBV6-1	TRBJ2-3	CASTLGVYDTQYF	TGTGCCAGCACTTTAGGCGTGTACGATACGCAGTATTTT
NA	NA	TRBV28	TRBJ1-1	CASNTGGDTEAFF	TGTGCCAGCAACACAGGAGGGGACACTGAAGCTTTCTTT
NA	NA	TRBV6-1	TRBJ1-2	CASSYESGYTF	TGTGCCAGCAGTTATGAGAGCGGCTACACCTTC
NA	TRBD1	TRBV2	TRBJ1-6	CASSMGQVGNSPLHF	TGTGCCAGCAGCATGGGACAGGTGGGCAATTCACCCCTCCACTTT
NA	NA	TRBV7-8	TRBJ2-5	CASSFGETQYF	TGTGCCAGCAGCTTCGGGGAGACCCAGTACTTC
NA	NA	TRBV28	TRBJ1-6	CASSSSLGYNSPLHF	TGTGCCAGCAGTTCCTCCTTGGGGTATAATTCACCCCTCCACTTT
NA	TRBD1	TRBV5-1	TRBJ2-1	CASSLPGQPYNEQFF	TGCGCCAGCAGCTTACCGGGACAGCCCTACAATGAGCAGTTCTTC
NA	TRBD1	TRBV10-3	TRBJ1-4	CAISESGEWTGDEKLFF	TGTGCCATCAGTGAGTCAGGGGAGTGGACAGGGGACGAAAAACTGTTTTTT
NA	NA	TRBV7-2	TRBJ2-5	CASSLVARVMQETQYF	TGTGCCAGCAGCTTAGTCGCCAGGGTGATGCAAGAGACCCAGTACTTC
NA	NA	TRBV30	TRBJ1-6	CAWSGRSPFYSPLHF	TGTGCCTGGAGTGGACGGAGCCCTTTTTATTCACCCCTCCACTTT
NA	TRBD2	TRBV9	TRBJ2-2	CASSVGYLAGGRAGELFF	TGTGCCAGCAGCGTAGGCTACCTAGCGGGAGGTAGGGCCGGGGAGCTGTTTTTT
NA	TRBD2	TRBV7-3	TRBJ2-5	CASSLRAGEQETQYF	TGTGCCAGCAGCTTAAGAGCGGGGGAACAAGAGACCCAGTACTTC
NA	NA	TRBV5-4	TRBJ1-1	CASSFAGGNSEAFF	TGTGCCAGCAGCTTCGCAGGCGGCAATAGTGAAGCTTTCTTT
NA	NA	TRBV5-1	TRBJ1-4	CASSWDGANEKLFF	TGCGCCAGCAGCTGGGACGGCGCTAATGAAAAACTGTTTTTT
NA	NA	TRBV19	TRBJ1-2	CASTPSSWGIYGYTF	TGTGCCAGTACCCCCAGTAGTTGGGGGATCTATGGCTACACCTTC
NA	NA	TRBV28	TRBJ1-2	CASSTLQGPYGYTF	TGTGCCAGCAGTACGCTACAGGGCCCCTATGGCTACACCTTC
NA	TRBD2	TRBV6-5	TRBJ2-7	CASSKPRGAEQYF	TGTGCCAGCAGTAAACCGCGGGGGGCCGAGCAGTACTTC
once	TRBD1	TRBV29-1	TRBJ2-7	CSVEGQGSNEQYF	TGCAGCGTTGAAGGACAGGGGTCGAACGAGCAGTACTTC
NA	NA	TRBV6-1	TRBJ1-1	CASSDGAVTEAFF	TGTGCCAGCAGTGATGGGGCAGTCACTGAAGCTTTCTTT
NA	NA	TRBV10-2	TRBJ2-3	CASSRTGLFTDTQYF	TGCGCCAGCAGCCGTACAGGGCTATTCACAGATACGCAGTATTTT
few	NA	TRBV5-1	TRBJ1-6	CASSLGLGDRGSPLHF	TGCGCCAGCAGCTTGGGTTTAGGGGACCGTGGTTCACCCCTCCACTTT
NA	NA	TRBV6-4	TRBJ1-6	CASSRTVYNSPLHF	TGTGCCAGCAGTAGGACAGTTTATAATTCACCCCTCCACTTT
NA	NA	TRBV2	TRBJ1-4	CASSSTGTGDEKLFF	TGTGCCAGCAGTTCCACCGGGACCGGGGATGAAAAACTGTTTTTT
once	NA	TRBV7-6	TRBJ2-1	CASSSPLTLLQFF	TGTGCCAGCAGCTCCCCCTTGACGTTATTGCAGTTCTTC
NA	NA	TRBV5-1	TRBJ2-2	CASSPMGGNTGELFF	TGCGCCAGCAGCCCGATGGGTGGGAACACCGGGGAGCTGTTTTTT
NA	TRBD1	TRBV5-1	TRBJ1-1	CASSTGQPNTEAFF	TGCGCCAGCAGTACGGGACAGCCGAACACTGAAGCTTTCTTT
NA	NA	TRBV27	TRBJ2-6	CASSRSSGGASGANVLTF	TGTGCCAGCAGCCGAAGTAGTGGGGGCGCGAGCGGGGCCAACGTCCTGACTTTC